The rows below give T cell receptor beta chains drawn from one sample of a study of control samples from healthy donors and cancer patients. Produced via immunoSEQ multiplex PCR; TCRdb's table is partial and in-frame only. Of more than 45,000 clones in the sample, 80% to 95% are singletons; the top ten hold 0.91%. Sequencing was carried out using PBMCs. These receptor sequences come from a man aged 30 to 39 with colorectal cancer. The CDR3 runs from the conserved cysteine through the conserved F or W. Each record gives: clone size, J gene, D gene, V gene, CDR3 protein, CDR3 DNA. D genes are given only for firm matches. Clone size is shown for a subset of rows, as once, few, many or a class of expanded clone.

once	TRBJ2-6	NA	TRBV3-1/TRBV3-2	CASRPSSLTAGANVLTF	TGTGCCAGCAGACCCTCTTCTCTCACCGCTGGGGCCAACGTCCTGACTTTC
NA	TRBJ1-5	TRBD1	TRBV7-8	CASSLAAVDRGGTIQPQHF	TGTGCCAGCAGCTTAGCGGCGGTGGACAGGGGAGGAACGATTCAGCCCCAGCATTTT
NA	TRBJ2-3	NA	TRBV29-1	CSVEGPYGDTQYF	TGCAGCGTTGAAGGGCCCTACGGAGATACGCAGTATTTT
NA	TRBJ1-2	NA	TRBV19	CASSITRGSNYGYTF	TGTGCCAGTAGTATTACGCGGGGATCGAACTATGGCTACACCTTC
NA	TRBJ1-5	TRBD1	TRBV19	CASRTDRARTGGNQPQHF	TGTGCCAGTAGAACGGACAGGGCCCGAACCGGGGGCAATCAGCCCCAGCATTTT
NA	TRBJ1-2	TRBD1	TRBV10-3	CAISGWTGYGYTF	TGTGCCATCAGTGGGTGGACAGGCTATGGCTACACCTTC
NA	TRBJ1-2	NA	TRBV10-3	CAISESQGYTF	TGTGCCATCAGTGAGTCGCAAGGCTACACCTTC
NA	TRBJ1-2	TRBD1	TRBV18	CASSWGQGALYGYTF	TGTGCCAGCTCCTGGGGTCAGGGGGCTCTCTATGGCTACACCTTC
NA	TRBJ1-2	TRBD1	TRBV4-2	CASSQTRDRDAYGYTF	TGTGCCAGCAGCCAAACCCGAGACAGGGATGCCTATGGCTACACCTTC
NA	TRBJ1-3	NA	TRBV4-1	CASSQGRQSSGNTIYF	TGCGCCAGCAGCCAAGGTCGACAGAGCTCTGGAAACACCATATATTTT
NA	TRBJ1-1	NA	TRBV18	CASSPAVNTEAFF	TGTGCCAGCTCACCGGCGGTGAACACTGAAGCTTTCTTT
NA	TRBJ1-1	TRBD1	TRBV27	CASRPGTGTYKVNTEAFF	TGTGCCAGCAGACCCGGGACAGGGACCTACAAGGTGAACACTGAAGCTTTCTTT
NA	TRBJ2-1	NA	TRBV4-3	CASSQDSPAEFNEQFF	TGCGCCAGCAGCCAAGATTCGCCGGCTGAATTCAATGAGCAGTTCTTC
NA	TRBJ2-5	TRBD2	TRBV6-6	CASSRLTSGGPKETQYF	TGTGCCAGCAGCCGACTCACTAGCGGGGGGCCAAAAGAGACCCAGTACTTC
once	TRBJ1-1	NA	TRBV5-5	CASSPMDANTEAFF	TGTGCCAGCAGCCCGATGGACGCGAACACTGAAGCTTTCTTT
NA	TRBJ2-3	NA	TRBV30	CAWSDPGDYVDTQYF	TGTGCCTGGAGTGACCCAGGCGACTACGTCGATACGCAGTATTTT
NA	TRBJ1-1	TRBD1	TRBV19	CASVTGRDEAFF	TGTGCCAGCGTGACAGGGAGAGATGAAGCTTTCTTT
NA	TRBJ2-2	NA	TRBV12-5	CASGLDEGFTEPGELFF	TGTGCTAGTGGTTTGGACGAGGGCTTCACTGAACCCGGGGAGCTGTTTTTT
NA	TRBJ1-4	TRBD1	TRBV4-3	CASSQDSGQINEKLFF	TGCGCCAGCAGCCAGGATTCGGGACAGATTAATGAAAAACTGTTTTTT
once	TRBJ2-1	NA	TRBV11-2	CASRKLAGNNNEQFF	TGTGCCAGCAGGAAACTAGCTGGAAATAACAATGAGCAGTTCTTC
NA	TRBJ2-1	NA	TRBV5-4	CASSSGLSSYNEQFF	TGTGCCAGCAGCTCGGGGCTTAGCTCCTACAATGAGCAGTTCTTC
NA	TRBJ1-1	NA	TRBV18	CASSPAPGGGTEAFF	TGTGCCAGCTCCCCCGCCCCGGGGGGTGGGACTGAAGCTTTCTTT
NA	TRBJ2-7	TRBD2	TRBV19	CASSIDGTTLVNEQYF	TGTGCCAGTAGTATAGACGGGACTACCCTTGTGAACGAGCAGTACTTC
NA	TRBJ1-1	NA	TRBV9	CASSVDGVLGVHTEAFF	TGTGCCAGCAGCGTAGATGGTGTGCTGGGAGTCCACACTGAAGCTTTCTTT
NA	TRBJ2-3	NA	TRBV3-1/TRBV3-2	CASSPGTLEDTQYF	TGTGCCAGCAGCCCGGGGACTTTGGAAGATACGCAGTATTTT
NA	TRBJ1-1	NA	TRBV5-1	CASSSGTINTEAFF	TGCGCCAGCAGCTCCGGGACGATCAACACTGAAGCTTTCTTT
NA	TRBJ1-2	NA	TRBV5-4	CASTADTRLIPSYGYTF	TGTGCCAGCACCGCGGACACCCGATTAATCCCATCCTATGGCTACACCTTC
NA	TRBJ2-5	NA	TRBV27	CASSRQYQETQYF	TGTGCCAGCAGTAGGCAGTACCAAGAGACCCAGTACTTC
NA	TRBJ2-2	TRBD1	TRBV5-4	CASSLRTGANTGELFF	TGTGCCAGCAGCCTCCGAACAGGGGCGAACACCGGGGAGCTGTTTTTT